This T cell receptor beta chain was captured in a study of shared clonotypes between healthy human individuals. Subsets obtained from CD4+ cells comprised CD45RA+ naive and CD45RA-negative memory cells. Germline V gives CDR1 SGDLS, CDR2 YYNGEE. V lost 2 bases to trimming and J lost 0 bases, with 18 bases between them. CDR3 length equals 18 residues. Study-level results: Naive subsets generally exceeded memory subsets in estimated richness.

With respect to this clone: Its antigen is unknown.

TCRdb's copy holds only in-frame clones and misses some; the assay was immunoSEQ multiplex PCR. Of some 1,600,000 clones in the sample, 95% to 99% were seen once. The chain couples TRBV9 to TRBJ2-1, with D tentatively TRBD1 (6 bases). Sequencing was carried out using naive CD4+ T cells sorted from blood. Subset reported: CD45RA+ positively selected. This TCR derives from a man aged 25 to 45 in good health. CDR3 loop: CASSVRGLGAPSYNEQFF. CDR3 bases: TGTGCCAGCAGCGTGAGAGGGTTGGGGGCCCCCTCCTACAATGAGCAGTTCTTC.